The clone carrying this T cell receptor (beta chain) appeared once. At one end the junction does not follow the germline gene, possibly because of a read error. Other DNA sequences from this sample encode an identical CDR3 as well. The sample comes from a study of blood T cell repertoires in COVID-19. The CDR3 has 13 amino acids. From germline, CDR1 is MDHEN and CDR2 SYDVKM. The authors' processing: Estimation of nucleated cell counts was performed using reference gene primer amplification. Profiling relied on immunoSEQ multiplex PCR, and the TCRdb table lists in-frame clones only, not all of them. The V and J calls and the clone size are those of that table, but D and trimming were determined from the DNA. Of about 270,000 clones in the sample, 85% to 90% were seen once.

This sequence originates from a woman aged 25 to 45 with COVID-19, enrolled during active disease. Sequences were obtained from peripheral blood. The genes are TRBV28 and TRBJ1-6; no reliable D call. This CDR3 reads CAALRTEDSPLHF. The CDR3 nucleotides are TGTGCCGCCTTGCGGACGGAGGATTCGCCCCTCCACTTT.